This T cell receptor beta chain was obtained from a study of T cell clonotyping in hematopoietic cell transplantation. The V gene's germline CDR1 is SNHLY and CDR2 FYNNEI. Trimming took 8 bases from V and 7 from J, leaving 18 bases between them. CDR3 size: 14 residues. Profiling relied on immunoSEQ multiplex PCR, and the TCRdb table lists in-frame clones only, not all of them. The sample yields roughly 30,000 clones, 82% seen once. Time point of the sample: recipient sample about 28 days before transplant, after cytoreduction. The receptor was derived from a middle-aged man with acute myeloid leukemia. Some clones in this sample may be carry-over from other donors' samples. The gene calls are TRBV2 and TRBJ2-4; D is perhaps TRBD2 (5 bases). The specimen comprised peripheral blood mononuclear cells, sampled before stem cell transplant. CDR3 coding DNA: TGTGCCAGCGCCTGGAGAGCAACGGGGAACATTCAGTACTTC. Its translation is CASAWRATGNIQYF.